This TCR beta chain originates from a study of lung T cells in sarcoidosis with Löfgren's syndrome. The overall study: CD4+ T cells build up in sarcoidosis bronchoalveolar lavage fluid. Repertoire analyses centered on Löfgren's syndrome patients. Findings and caveats of the study: Shared TRAV12-1 and TRBV2 CDR3 motifs across Löfgren's syndrome patients reportedly suggested public CD4+ TCRs.

This CDR3 has 14 amino acids. The ends lost 6 bases at V and 1 base at J; junction bases unmatched: 6. In the case of this clonotype: Its target is unknown.

In TCRdb, the reads were re-called with MiXCR into one record per CDR3 protein. This sample yields more than 8,000 distinct CDR3 sequences, of which about 20% are seen a single time; approximately 7% belongs to the top ten. The V call is TRBV12-3 or TRBV12-4, the J call TRBJ2-7; TRBD2 agrees at 7 bases. The sequenced sample consisted of CD4+ T cells from bronchoalveolar lavage. This sequence originates from a human donor with sarcoidosis (Löfgren's syndrome or another form), or a control subject (not recorded which). DNA for the CDR3: TGTGCCAGCAGCATAGCGGGTGAGTCCTACGAGCAGTACTTC. Amino acid sequence: CASSIAGESYEQYF.